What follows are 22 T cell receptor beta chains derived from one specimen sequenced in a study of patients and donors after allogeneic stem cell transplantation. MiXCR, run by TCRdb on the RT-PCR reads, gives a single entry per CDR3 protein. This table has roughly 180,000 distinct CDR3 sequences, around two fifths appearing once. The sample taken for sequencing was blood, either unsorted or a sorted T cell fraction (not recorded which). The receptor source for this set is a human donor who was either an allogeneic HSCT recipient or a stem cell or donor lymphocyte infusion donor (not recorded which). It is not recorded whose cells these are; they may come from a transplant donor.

The CDR3 coding sequence is TGTGCCAGCAGCTTAGTTGAAACTACCTACGAGCAGTACTTC. Its translation is CASSLVETTYEQYF. The chain joins TRBV7-6 to TRBJ2-7; D is undetermined. Germline lookup yields CDR1 SGHVS and CDR2 FNYEAQ. V dropped 1 base and J dropped 2 bases, with 9 bases sitting between them. The CDR3 covers 14 residues. The entire variable domain, with the rest obtained from reference TRBV7-6 and TRBJ2-7, is as follows: GAGVSQSPRYKVTKRGQDVALRCDPISGHVSLYWYRQALGQGPEFLTYFNYEAQQDKSGLPNDRFSAERPEGSISTLTIQRTEQRDSAMYRCASSLVETTYEQYFGPGTRLTVT.

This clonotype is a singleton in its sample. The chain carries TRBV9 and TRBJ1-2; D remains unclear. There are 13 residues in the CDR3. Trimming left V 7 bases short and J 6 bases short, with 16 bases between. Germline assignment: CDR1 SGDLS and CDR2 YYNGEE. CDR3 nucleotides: TGTGCCAGCGGAGAACGGGAGTTCGATGGCTACACCTTC. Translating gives CASGEREFDGYTF.

The CDR3, as DNA: TGTGCCAGCAGATCCGAGCGGGACCGCGCCTACGAGCAGTACTTC. It is translated as CASRSERDRAYEQYF. The gene calls are TRBV6-5 and TRBJ2-7, with 7 bases that match TRBD2. V shed 6 bases and J 2 bases; nucleotides not matched to a gene: 10. This CDR3 has 15 amino acids. Germline V gene sequence: CDR1 MNHEY, CDR2 SVGAGI.

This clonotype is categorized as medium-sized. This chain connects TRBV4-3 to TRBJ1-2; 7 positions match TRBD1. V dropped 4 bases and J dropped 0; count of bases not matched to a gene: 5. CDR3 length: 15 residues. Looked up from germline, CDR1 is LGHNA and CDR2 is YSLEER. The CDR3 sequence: CASSRTGTANYGYTF. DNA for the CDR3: TGCGCCAGCAGCCGCACCGGGACAGCTAACTATGGCTACACCTTC.

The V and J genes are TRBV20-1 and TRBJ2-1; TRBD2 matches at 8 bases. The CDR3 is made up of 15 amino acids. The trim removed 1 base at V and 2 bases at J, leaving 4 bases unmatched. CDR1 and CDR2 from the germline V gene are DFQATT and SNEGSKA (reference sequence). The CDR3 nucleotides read TGCAGTGCTAGAGGAGCGGGAGTGCCCTACAATGAGCAGTTCTTC. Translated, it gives CSARGAGVPYNEQFF.

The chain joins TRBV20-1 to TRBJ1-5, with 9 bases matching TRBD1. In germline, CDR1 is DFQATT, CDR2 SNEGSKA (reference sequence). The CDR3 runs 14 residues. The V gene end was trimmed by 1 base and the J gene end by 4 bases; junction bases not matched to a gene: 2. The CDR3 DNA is TGCAGTGCTAGAGGGGACAGGGCAAATCAGCCCCAGCATTTT. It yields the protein CSARGDRANQPQHF.

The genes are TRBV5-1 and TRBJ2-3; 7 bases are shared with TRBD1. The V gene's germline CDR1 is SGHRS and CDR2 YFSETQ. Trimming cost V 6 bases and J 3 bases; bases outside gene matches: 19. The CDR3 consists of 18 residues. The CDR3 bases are TGCGCCAGCAAGAGGTCGCCGGGACAGATGATTGGGACAGATACGCAGTATTTT. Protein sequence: CASKRSPGQMIGTDTQYF.

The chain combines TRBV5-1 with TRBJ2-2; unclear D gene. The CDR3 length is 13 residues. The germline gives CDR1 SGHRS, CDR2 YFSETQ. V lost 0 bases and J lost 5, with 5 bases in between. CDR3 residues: CASSLEGTGELFF. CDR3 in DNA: TGCGCCAGCAGCTTGGAAGGGACCGGGGAGCTGTTTTTT.

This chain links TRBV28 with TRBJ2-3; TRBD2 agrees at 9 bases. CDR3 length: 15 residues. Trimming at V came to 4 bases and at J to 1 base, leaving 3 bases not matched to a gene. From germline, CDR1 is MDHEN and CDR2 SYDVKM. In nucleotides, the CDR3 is TGTGCCAGCAGTTCCCAGCGGGAGGGCACAGATACGCAGTATTTT. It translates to CASSSQREGTDTQYF. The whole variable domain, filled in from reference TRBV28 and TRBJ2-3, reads DVKVTQSSRYLVKRTGEKVFLECVQDMDHENMFWYRQDPGLGLRLIYFSYDVKMKEKGDIPEGYSVSREKKERFSLILESASTNQTSMYLCASSSQREGTDTQYFGPGTRLTVL.

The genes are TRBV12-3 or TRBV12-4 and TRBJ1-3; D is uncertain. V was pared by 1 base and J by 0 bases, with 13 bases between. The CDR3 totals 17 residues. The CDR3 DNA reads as TGTGCCAGCAGTTTAGTCGTCAGACTCAACTCTGGAAACACCATATATTTT. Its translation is CASSLVVRLNSGNTIYF.

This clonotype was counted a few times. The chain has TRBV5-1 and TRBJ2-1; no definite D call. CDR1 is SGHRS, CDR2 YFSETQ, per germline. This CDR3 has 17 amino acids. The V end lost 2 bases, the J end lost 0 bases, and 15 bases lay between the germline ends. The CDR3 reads CASSFGGFISSYNEQFF. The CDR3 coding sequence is TGCGCCAGCAGCTTCGGCGGATTTATAAGCTCCTACAATGAGCAGTTCTTC.

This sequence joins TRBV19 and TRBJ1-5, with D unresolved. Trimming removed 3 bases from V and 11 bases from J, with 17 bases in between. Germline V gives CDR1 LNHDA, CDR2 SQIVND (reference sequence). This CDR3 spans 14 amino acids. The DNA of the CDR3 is TGTGCCAGTAGTATGAAGGTCTCCCAATCGGCCCAGCATTTT. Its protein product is CASSMKVSQSAQHF.

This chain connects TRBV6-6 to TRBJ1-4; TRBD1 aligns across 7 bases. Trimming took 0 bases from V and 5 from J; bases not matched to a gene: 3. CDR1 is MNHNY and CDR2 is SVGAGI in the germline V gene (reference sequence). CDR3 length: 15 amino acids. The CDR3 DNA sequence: TGTGCCAGCAGTTACTCGGGCAGGGGGAATGAAAAACTGTTTTTT. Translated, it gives CASSYSGRGNEKLFF.

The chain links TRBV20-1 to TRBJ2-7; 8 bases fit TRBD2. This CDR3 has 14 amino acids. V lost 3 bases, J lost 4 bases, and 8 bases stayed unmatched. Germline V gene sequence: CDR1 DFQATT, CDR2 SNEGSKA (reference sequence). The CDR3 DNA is TGCAGTGCTAGTTTCGAGCGGGAGTATTACGAGCAGTACTTC. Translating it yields CSASFEREYYEQYF.

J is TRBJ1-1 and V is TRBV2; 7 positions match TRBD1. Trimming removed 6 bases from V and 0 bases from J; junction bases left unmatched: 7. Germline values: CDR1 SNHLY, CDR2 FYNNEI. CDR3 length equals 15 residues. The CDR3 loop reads CASRPRDSLNTEAFF. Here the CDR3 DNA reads TGTGCCAGCAGGCCCCGGGACAGCCTGAACACTGAAGCTTTCTTT.

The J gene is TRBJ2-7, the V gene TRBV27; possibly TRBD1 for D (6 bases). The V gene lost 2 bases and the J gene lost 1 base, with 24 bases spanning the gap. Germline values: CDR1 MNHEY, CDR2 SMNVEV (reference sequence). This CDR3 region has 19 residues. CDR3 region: CASSLAGGNPGQFSYEQYF. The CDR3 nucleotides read TGTGCCAGCAGTTTAGCCGGAGGAAATCCGGGACAATTTTCCTACGAGCAGTACTTC.

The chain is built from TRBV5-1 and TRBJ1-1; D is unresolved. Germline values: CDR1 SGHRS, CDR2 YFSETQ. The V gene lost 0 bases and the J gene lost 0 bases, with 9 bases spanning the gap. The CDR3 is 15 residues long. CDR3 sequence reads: CASSLANSLNTEAFF. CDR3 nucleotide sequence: TGCGCCAGCAGCTTGGCTAACAGTTTGAACACTGAAGCTTTCTTT.

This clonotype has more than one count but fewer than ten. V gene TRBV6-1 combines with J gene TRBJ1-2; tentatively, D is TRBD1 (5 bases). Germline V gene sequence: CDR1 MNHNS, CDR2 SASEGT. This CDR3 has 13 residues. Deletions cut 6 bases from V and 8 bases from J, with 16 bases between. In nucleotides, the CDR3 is TGTGCCAGCAGGGACAACATAGCTCTCGGCTACACCTTC. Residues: CASRDNIALGYTF.

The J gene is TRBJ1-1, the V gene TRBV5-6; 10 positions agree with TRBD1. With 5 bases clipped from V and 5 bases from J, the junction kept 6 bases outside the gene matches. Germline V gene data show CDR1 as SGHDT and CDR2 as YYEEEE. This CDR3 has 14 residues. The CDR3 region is CASRPLDRGTEAFF. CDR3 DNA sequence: TGTGCCAGCAGACCTTTGGACAGGGGGACTGAAGCTTTCTTT.

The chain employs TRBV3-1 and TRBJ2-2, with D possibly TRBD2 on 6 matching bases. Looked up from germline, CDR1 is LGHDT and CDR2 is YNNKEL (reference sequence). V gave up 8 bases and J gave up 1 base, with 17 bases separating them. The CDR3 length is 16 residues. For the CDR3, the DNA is TGTGCCAGCCTCGCCTGGGGCGGGAAGAACACCGGGGAGCTGTTTTTT. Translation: CASLAWGGKNTGELFF.

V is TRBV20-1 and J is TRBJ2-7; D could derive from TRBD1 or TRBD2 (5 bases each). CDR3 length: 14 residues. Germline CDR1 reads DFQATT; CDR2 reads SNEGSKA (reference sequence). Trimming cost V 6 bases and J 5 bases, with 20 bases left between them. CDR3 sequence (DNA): TGCAGTGCCCCGACCAGGGACCTAAGGAACGAGCAGTACTTC. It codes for CSAPTRDLRNEQYF.

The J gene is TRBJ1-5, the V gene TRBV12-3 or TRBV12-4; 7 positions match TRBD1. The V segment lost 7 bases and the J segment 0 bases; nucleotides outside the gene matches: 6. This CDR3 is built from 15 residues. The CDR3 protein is CASTLTGSSNQPQHF. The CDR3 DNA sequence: TGTGCCAGCACCCTGACAGGGAGTAGCAATCAGCCCCAGCATTTT.